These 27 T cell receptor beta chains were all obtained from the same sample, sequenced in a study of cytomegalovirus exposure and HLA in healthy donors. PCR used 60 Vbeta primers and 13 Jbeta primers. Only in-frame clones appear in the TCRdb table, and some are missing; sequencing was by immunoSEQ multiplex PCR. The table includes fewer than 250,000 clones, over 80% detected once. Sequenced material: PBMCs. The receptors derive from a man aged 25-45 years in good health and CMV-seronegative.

CDR3 protein: CASSLATGRGNEQFF. The CDR3 coding sequence is TGTGCCAGCAGCTTAGCGACCGGGAGGGGCAATGAGCAGTTCTTC. The rearrangement joins TRBV7-9 to TRBJ2-1, with 8 bases lining up with TRBD2. The germline gives CDR1 SEHNR, CDR2 FQNEAQ (reference sequence). The CDR3 runs to 15 residues. The ends lost 0 bases at V and 6 bases at J; junction bases unmatched: 4.

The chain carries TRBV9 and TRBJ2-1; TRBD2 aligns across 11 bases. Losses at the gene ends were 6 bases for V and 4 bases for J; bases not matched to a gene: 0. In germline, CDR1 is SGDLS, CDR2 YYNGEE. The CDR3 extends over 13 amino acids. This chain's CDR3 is CASTSGGYNEQFF. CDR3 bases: TGTGCCAGCACTAGCGGGGGGTACAATGAGCAGTTCTTC.

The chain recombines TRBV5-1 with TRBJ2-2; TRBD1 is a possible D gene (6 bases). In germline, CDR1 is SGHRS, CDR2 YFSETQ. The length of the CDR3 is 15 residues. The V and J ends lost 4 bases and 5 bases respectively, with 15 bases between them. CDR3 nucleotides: TGCGCCAGCAGCCCGCAGGGGCGCGAGACCGGGGAGCTGTTTTTT. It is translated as CASSPQGRETGELFF. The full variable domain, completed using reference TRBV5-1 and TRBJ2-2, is KAGVTQTPRYLIKTRGQQVTLSCSPISGHRSVSWYQQTPGQGLQFLFEYFSETQRNKGNFPGRFSGRQFSNSRSEMNVSTLELGDSALYLCASSPQGRETGELFFGEGSRLTVL.

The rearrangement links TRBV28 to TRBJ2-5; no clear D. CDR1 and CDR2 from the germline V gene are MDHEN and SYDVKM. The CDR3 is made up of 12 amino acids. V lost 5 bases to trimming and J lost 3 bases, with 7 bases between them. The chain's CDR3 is CASSKNKETQYF. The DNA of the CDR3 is TGTGCCAGCAGTAAGAACAAAGAGACCCAGTACTTC.

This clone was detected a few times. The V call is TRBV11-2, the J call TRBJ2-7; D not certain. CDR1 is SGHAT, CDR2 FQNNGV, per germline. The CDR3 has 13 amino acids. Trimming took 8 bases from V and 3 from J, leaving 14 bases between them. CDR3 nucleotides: TGTGCCAGCTTGGCGAGCAGAGGCTACGAGCAGTACTTC. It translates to CASLASRGYEQYF.

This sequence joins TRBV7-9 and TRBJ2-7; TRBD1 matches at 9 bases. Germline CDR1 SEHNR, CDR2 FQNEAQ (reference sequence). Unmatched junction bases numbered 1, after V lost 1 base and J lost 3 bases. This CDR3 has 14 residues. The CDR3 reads CASSLEGQGYEQYF. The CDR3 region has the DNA TGTGCCAGCAGCTTAGAGGGACAGGGCTACGAGCAGTACTTC.

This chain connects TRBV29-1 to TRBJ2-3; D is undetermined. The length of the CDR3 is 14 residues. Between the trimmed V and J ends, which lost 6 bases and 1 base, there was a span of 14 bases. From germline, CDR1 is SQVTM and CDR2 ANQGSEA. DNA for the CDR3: TGCAGCGTCGGATCAATAGGAGGCACAGATACGCAGTATTTT. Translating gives CSVGSIGGTDTQYF.

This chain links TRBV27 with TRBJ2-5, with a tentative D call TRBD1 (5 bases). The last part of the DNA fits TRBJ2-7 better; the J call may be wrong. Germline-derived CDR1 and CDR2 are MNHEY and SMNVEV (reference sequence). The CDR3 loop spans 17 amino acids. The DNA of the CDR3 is TGTGCCAGCAGTCCACTAAGGAGCAGAGTAGGGGCCTACGAGCAGTACTTC. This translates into CASSPLRSRVGAYEQYF.

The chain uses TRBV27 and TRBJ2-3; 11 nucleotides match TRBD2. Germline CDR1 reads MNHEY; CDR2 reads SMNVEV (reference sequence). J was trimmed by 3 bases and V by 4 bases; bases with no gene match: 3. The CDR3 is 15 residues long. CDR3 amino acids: CASSSRLAGTDTQYF. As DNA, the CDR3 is TGTGCCAGCAGTTCGAGACTAGCGGGAACAGATACGCAGTATTTT.

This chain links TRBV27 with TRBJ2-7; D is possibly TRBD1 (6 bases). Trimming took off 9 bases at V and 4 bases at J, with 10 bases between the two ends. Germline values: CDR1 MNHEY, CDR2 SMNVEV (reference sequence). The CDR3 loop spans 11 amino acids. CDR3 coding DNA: TGTGCCAGTGGGGGCCCTTACGAGCAGTACTTC. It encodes CASGGPYEQYF.

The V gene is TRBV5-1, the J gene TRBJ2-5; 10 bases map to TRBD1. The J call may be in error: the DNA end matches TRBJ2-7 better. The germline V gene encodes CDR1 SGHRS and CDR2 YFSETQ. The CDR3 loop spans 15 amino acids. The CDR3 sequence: CASSLRGQGMYEQYF. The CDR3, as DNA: TGCGCCAGCAGCTTGAGGGGACAGGGGATGTACGAGCAGTACTTC.

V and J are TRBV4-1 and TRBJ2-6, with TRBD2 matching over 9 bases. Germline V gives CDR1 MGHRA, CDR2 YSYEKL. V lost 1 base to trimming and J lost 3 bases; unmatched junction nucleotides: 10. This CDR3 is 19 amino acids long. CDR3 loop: CASSQGLRGRARGANVLTF. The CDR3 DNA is TGCGCCAGCAGCCAAGGTTTGCGCGGGAGGGCCCGTGGGGCCAACGTCCTGACTTTC.

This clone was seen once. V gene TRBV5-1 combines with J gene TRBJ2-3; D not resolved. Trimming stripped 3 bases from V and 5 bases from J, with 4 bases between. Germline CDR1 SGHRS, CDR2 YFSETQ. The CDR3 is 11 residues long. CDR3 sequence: CASSYGDTQYF. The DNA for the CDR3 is TGCGCCAGCAGCTACGGAGATACGCAGTATTTT.

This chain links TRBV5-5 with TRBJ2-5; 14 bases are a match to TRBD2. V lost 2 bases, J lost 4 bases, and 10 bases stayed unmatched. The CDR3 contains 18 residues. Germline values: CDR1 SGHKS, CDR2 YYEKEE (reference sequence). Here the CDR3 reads CASSFGTSGSGGRETQYF. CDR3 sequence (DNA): TGTGCCAGCAGCTTTGGGACTAGCGGGAGTGGAGGGAGAGAGACCCAGTACTTC.

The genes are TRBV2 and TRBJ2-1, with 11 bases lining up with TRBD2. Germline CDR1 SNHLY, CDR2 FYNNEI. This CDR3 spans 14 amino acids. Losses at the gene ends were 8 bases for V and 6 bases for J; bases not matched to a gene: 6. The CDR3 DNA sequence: TGTGCCAGCGCGGGTCTAGCGGGAGGCAATGAGCAGTTCTTC. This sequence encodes CASAGLAGGNEQFF.

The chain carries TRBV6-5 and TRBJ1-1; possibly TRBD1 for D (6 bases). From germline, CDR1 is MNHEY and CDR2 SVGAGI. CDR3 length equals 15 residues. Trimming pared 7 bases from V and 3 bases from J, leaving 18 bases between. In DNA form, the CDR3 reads TGTGCCAGCACACATTGGGGGGGCAAGTACACTGAAGCTTTCTTT. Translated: CASTHWGGKYTEAFF.

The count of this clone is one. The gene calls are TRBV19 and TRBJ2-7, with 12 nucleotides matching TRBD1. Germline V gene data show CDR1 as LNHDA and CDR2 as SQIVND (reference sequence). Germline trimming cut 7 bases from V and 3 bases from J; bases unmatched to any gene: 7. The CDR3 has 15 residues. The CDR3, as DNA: TGTGCCAGTATGCCGGGACAGGGGGCGAACTACGAGCAGTACTTC. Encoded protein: CASMPGQGANYEQYF. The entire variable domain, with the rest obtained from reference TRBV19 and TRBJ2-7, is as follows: DGGITQSPKYLFRKEGQNVTLSCEQNLNHDAMYWYRQDPGQGLRLIYYSQIVNDFQKGDIAEGYSVSREKKESFPLTVTSAQKNPTAFYLCASMPGQGANYEQYFGPGTRLTVT.

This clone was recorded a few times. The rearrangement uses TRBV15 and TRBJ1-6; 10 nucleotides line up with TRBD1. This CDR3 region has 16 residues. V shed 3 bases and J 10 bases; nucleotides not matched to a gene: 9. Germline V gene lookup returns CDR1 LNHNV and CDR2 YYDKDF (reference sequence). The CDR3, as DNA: TGTGCCACCAGCAGCGATAGGACAGGGGGAGTATCACCCCTCCACTTT. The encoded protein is CATSSDRTGGVSPLHF. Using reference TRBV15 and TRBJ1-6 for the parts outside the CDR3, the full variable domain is DAMVIQNPRYQVTQFGKPVTLSCSQTLNHNVMYWYQQKSSQAPKLLFHYYDKDFNNEADTPDNFQSRRPNTSFCFLDIRSPGLGDTAMYLCATSSDRTGGVSPLHFGNGTRLTVT.

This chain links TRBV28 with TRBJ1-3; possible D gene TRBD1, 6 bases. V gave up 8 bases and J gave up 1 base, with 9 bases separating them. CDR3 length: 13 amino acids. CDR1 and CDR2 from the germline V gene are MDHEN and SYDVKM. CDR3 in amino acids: CASLTGSGNTIYF. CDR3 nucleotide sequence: TGTGCCAGCCTAACAGGGTCTGGAAACACCATATATTTT. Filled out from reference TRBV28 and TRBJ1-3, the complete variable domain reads DVKVTQSSRYLVKRTGEKVFLECVQDMDHENMFWYRQDPGLGLRLIYFSYDVKMKEKGDIPEGYSVSREKKERFSLILESASTNQTSMYLCASLTGSGNTIYFGEGSWLTVV.

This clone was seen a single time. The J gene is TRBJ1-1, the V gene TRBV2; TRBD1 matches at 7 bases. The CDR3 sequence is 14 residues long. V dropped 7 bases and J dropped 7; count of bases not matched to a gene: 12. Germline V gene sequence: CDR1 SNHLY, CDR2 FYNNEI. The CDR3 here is CASNLYRGRSEAFF. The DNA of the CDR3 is TGTGCCAGCAACTTATACAGGGGAAGAAGTGAAGCTTTCTTT.

The CDR3 coding sequence is TGTGCCAGCTCGCGGGGGAGGGCTCTGGCCGGATCCGTTTCAGACTCTGGAAACACCATATATTTT. As protein: CASSRGRALAGSVSDSGNTIYF. This chain links TRBV19 with TRBJ1-3, with D perhaps matching TRBD1 (5 bases). Trimming took off 9 bases at V and 0 bases at J, with 36 bases between the two ends. The CDR3 consists of 22 residues. Germline CDR1 is LNHDA and CDR2 is SQIVND (reference sequence).

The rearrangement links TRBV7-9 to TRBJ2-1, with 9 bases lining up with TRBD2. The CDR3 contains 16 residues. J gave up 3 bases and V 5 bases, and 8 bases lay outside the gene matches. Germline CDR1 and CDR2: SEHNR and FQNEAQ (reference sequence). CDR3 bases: TGTGCCAGCAGCCTGACCGGGACTAGCTTCTACAATGAGCAGTTCTTC. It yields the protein CASSLTGTSFYNEQFF.

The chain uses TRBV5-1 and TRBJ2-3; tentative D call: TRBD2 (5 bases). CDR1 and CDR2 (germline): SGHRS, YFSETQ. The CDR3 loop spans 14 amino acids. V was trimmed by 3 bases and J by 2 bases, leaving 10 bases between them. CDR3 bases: TGCGCCAGCAGCTCGGGAACAGTCACAGATACGCAGTATTTT. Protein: CASSSGTVTDTQYF. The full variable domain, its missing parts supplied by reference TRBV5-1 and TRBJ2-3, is KAGVTQTPRYLIKTRGQQVTLSCSPISGHRSVSWYQQTPGQGLQFLFEYFSETQRNKGNFPGRFSGRQFSNSRSEMNVSTLELGDSALYLCASSSGTVTDTQYFGPGTRLTVL.

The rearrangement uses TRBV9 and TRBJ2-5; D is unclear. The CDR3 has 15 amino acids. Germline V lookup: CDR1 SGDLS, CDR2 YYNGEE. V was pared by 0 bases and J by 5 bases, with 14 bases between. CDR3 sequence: CASSVDSWAEETQYF. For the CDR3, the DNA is TGTGCCAGCAGCGTAGATTCTTGGGCAGAGGAGACCCAGTACTTC.

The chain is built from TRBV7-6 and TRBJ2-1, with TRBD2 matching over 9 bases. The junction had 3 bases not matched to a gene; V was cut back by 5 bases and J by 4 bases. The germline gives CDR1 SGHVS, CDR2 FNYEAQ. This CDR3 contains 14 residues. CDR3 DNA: TGTGCCAGCAGCCGTAGCGGGAGTTACAATGAGCAGTTCTTC. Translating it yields CASSRSGSYNEQFF.

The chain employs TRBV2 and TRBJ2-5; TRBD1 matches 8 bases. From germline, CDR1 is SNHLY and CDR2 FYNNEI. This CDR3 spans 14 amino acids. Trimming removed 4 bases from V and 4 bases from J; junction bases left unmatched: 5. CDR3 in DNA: TGTGCCAGCAGTGTTCTCGACAGGGGAGAGACCCAGTACTTC. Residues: CASSVLDRGETQYF.

The CDR3 DNA follows: TGTGCCAGCAGTAGGACAGGGGGCGCTTCTGGCGGGGAGCTGTTTTTT. It encodes CASSRTGGASGGELFF. The chain links TRBV2 to TRBJ2-2; 11 bases match TRBD1. The CDR3 has 16 amino acids. The germline gives CDR1 SNHLY, CDR2 FYNNEI. Trimming took 5 bases from V and 7 from J; bases not matched to a gene: 9.